The 11 T cell receptor beta chains listed next were all sequenced from one sample in a study of Graves' ophthalmopathy and Graves' hyperthyroidism (dated by TCRdb to the late 2010s). Instrument used: Illumina HiSeq 2000. TCR beta CDR3 regions were amplified from RNA transcripts for repertoire sequencing. A first-round RT-PCR used HTBI primers with the Qiagen OneStep RT-PCR kit, followed by a second-round multiplex PCR, size selection and purification. TCRdb trimmed the raw reads at Q25, called clones with MiXCR and kept productive beta chains. Identical CDR3 protein sequences are pooled into one entry, listed with their most common genes and DNA. The sample includes about 500,000 distinct CDR3 sequences, with about two fifths observed a single time. 3.5% to 4.5% of the sample is taken by the ten largest. Sequenced input: peripheral blood or thyroid tissue (not recorded which). Source of these receptors: an adult man with Graves' hyperthyroidism.

CDR3 bases: TGTGCCAGCAGGTTAAGTGGGGAGCAGTACTTC. It yields the protein CASRLSGEQYF. This chain joins TRBV7-2 and TRBJ2-7; no reliable D call. The germline V and J ends were trimmed by 6 bases and 7 bases, with 10 bases remaining between them. The CDR3 length is 11 residues. Germline CDR1 reads SGHTA; CDR2 reads FQGNSA.

V gene TRBV29-1 combines with J gene TRBJ1-1; TRBD1 matches at 7 bases. Per the germline V gene, CDR1 is SQVTM and CDR2 is ANQGSEA. V lost 4 bases to trimming and J lost 6 bases; unmatched junction nucleotides: 5. The CDR3 loop spans 12 amino acids. The CDR3 is CSVVRGDAEAFF. CDR3 nucleotide sequence: TGCAGCGTTGTCAGGGGGGACGCTGAAGCTTTCTTT.

The chain carries TRBV7-2 and TRBJ2-7; TRBD2 matches 11 bases. V lost 3 bases and J lost 9; bases outside the gene matches: 13. Germline values: CDR1 SGHTA, CDR2 FQGNSA. The CDR3 contains 16 residues. The DNA for the CDR3 is TGTGCCAGCAGCTTTTGGACTAGCGGGCCCCAGGGAGCGCAGTACTTC. Protein: CASSFWTSGPQGAQYF. Complete variable domain (other parts from reference TRBV7-2 and TRBJ2-7): GAGVSQSPSNKVTEKGKDVELRCDPISGHTALYWYRQSLGQGLEFLIYFQGNSAPDKSGLPSDRFSAERTGGSVSTLTIQRTQQEDSAVYLCASSFWTSGPQGAQYFGPGTRLTVT.

This rearrangement joins TRBV29-1 to TRBJ2-5; D uncertain. Trimming pared 8 bases from V and 3 bases from J, leaving 13 bases between. Germline-derived CDR1 and CDR2 are SQVTM and ANQGSEA. There are 12 residues in the CDR3. In nucleotides, the CDR3 is TGCAGCTCGAGCCTAGGCGAAGAGACCCAGTACTTC. It specifies CSSSLGEETQYF.

The chain couples TRBV19 to TRBJ2-2; 8 bases line up with TRBD1. The germline CDR1 and CDR2 sequences are LNHDA and SQIVND (reference sequence). This CDR3 contains 15 residues. The V segment lost 5 bases and the J segment 5 bases; nucleotides outside the gene matches: 7. CDR3 nucleotide sequence: TGTGCCAGTAGTTGGCAGGGGGCAAGAACCGGGGAGCTGTTTTTT. Translation: CASSWQGARTGELFF. Using reference TRBV19 and TRBJ2-2 for the parts outside the CDR3, the full variable domain is DGGITQSPKYLFRKEGQNVTLSCEQNLNHDAMYWYRQDPGQGLRLIYYSQIVNDFQKGDIAEGYSVSREKKESFPLTVTSAQKNPTAFYLCASSWQGARTGELFFGEGSRLTVL.

This clonotype appeared a few times. This chain joins TRBV9 and TRBJ2-6; D is possibly TRBD1 (5 bases). V was pared by 4 bases and J by 0 bases, with 14 bases between. The V gene's germline CDR1 is SGDLS and CDR2 YYNGEE. The CDR3 extends over 17 amino acids. The CDR3 spells CASSLAGAPSGANVLTF. Here the CDR3 DNA reads TGTGCCAGCAGCTTAGCTGGGGCCCCCTCTGGGGCCAACGTCCTGACTTTC.

This clonotype has just a few counts. The rearrangement links TRBV5-1 to TRBJ1-1; possible D gene TRBD1, 6 bases. Germline CDR1 SGHRS, CDR2 YFSETQ. The CDR3 sequence is 14 residues long. V was pared by 6 bases and J by 0 bases, with 12 bases between. CDR3 region: CASNLGGLNTEAFF. The CDR3 DNA reads TGCGCCAGCAACCTCGGGGGCTTGAACACTGAAGCTTTCTTT.

This clonotype was seen more than once but under ten times. The V and J genes are TRBV7-9 and TRBJ1-5; D ambiguous. The CDR3 is 13 residues long. V was cut by 7 bases and J by 0 bases, with 7 bases left in between. Germline V CDR1 and CDR2: SEHNR, FQNEAQ (reference sequence). The CDR3 bases are TGTGCCAGCACACAGCATAGCAATCAGCCCCAGCATTTT. It translates to CASTQHSNQPQHF.

This sequence joins TRBV14 and TRBJ1-6; D gene unclear. The ends were cut back, 4 bases at V and 0 bases at J, with 10 bases in the middle. This CDR3 contains 16 residues. Germline CDR1 reads SGHDN; CDR2 reads FVKESK. This CDR3 is CASSPGSRSYNSPLHF. The CDR3 DNA follows: TGTGCCAGCAGCCCCGGGAGTCGCTCCTATAATTCACCCCTCCACTTT.

This clonotype was counted a few times. The chain joins TRBV10-3 to TRBJ2-6; D is unresolved. V lost 0 bases, J lost 4 bases, and 1 base lay in between. This CDR3 has 13 residues. In germline, CDR1 is ENHRY, CDR2 SYGVKD. The CDR3 loop is CAISESGANVLTF. CDR3 coding DNA: TGTGCCATCAGTGAGTCAGGGGCCAACGTCCTGACTTTC.

Of note for this clonotype: A much bigger clone sits one base away, suggesting this may be a read error. The gene calls are TRBV6-4 and TRBJ2-2, with a tentative D call TRBD2 (5 bases). Germline V gene data show CDR1 as MRHNA and CDR2 as SNTAGT. There are 13 residues in the CDR3. Trimming removed 3 bases from V and 6 bases from J, with 8 bases in between. The CDR3 is CASSEWRSGELFF. In nucleotides, the CDR3 is TGTGCCAGCAGTGAATGGAGGTCCGGGGAGCTGTTTTTT.